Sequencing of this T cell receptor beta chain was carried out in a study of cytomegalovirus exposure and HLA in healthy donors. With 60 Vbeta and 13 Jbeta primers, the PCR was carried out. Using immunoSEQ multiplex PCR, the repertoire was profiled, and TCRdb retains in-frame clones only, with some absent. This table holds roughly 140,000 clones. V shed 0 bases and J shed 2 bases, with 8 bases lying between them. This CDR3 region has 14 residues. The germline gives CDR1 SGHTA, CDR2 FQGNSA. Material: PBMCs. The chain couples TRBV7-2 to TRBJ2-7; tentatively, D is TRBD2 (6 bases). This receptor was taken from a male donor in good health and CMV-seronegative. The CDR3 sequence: CASSLAGLTYEQYF. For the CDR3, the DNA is TGTGCCAGCAGCTTAGCGGGACTGACCTACGAGCAGTACTTC.